The 10 T cell receptor beta chains given below trace back to one sample, sequenced in a study of cytomegalovirus exposure and HLA in healthy donors. In the PCR, 60 Vbeta and 13 Jbeta primers were used. Sequencing used immunoSEQ multiplex PCR; TCRdb keeps in-frame clones, though not all of them. The repertoire holds more than 100,000 clones, with around 60% as singletons. Sequences were obtained from PBMCs. These TCRs come from a man aged 40-49 years in good health and CMV-seropositive.

This clone has a handful of counts. This sequence joins TRBV29-1 and TRBJ1-1; D remains ambiguous. The germline V and J ends were trimmed by 3 bases and 1 base, with 9 bases remaining between them. The CDR3 loop spans 13 amino acids. From germline, CDR1 is SQVTM and CDR2 ANQGSEA. The DNA of the CDR3 is TGCAGCGTTGAGAGTGACTCGAACACTGAAGCTTTCTTT. Encoded protein: CSVESDSNTEAFF.

This clone was recorded a few times. The chain has TRBV27 and TRBJ1-3; unclear D gene. V lost 4 bases and J 3 bases, leaving 10 bases between the germline ends. Germline CDR1 reads MNHEY; CDR2 reads SMNVEV (reference sequence). The CDR3 is made up of 14 amino acids. CDR3 sequence: CASSSGSYGNTIYF. DNA of the CDR3: TGTGCCAGCAGTTCCGGGAGCTATGGAAACACCATATATTTT.

The chain combines TRBV2 with TRBJ2-7; the match to TRBD2 covers 8 bases. This CDR3 is 17 amino acids long. J was trimmed by 6 bases and V by 1 base; bases with no gene match: 14. Germline V gene data show CDR1 as SNHLY and CDR2 as FYNNEI. The CDR3 spells CASSEEVWRGAQIEQYF. CDR3 sequence (DNA): TGTGCCAGCAGTGAAGAGGTATGGCGGGGGGCGCAAATCGAGCAGTACTTC.

V usage is TRBV5-4 and J usage is TRBJ2-5, with 8 nucleotides matching TRBD2. Germline V gives CDR1 SGHNT, CDR2 YYREEE (reference sequence). This CDR3 spans 16 amino acids. J gave up 4 bases and V 0 bases, and 8 bases lay outside the gene matches. CDR3 sequence: CASSLAWSAGGETQYF. The CDR3 region has the DNA TGTGCCAGCAGCTTGGCCTGGTCTGCGGGAGGAGAGACCCAGTACTTC. The full variable domain, its missing parts supplied by reference TRBV5-4 and TRBJ2-5, is ETGVTQSPTHLIKTRGQQVTLRCSSQSGHNTVSWYQQALGQGPQFIFQYYREEENGRGNFPPRFSGLQFPNYSSELNVNALELDDSALYLCASSLAWSAGGETQYFGPGTRLLVL.

The chain has TRBV6-1 and TRBJ2-7; D possibly corresponds to TRBD2 (5 bases). The V gene lost 8 bases and the J gene lost 2 bases, with 19 bases spanning the gap. The CDR3 runs 15 residues. Germline V gene sequence: CDR1 MNHNS, CDR2 SASEGT. In DNA form, the CDR3 reads TGTGCCAGCCATATCGGGCCCCGGGGTCCCTACGAGCAGTACTTC. It is translated as CASHIGPRGPYEQYF.

The gene calls are TRBV5-1 and TRBJ2-7; 7 bases match TRBD1. With 4 bases clipped from V and 2 bases from J, the junction kept 9 bases outside the gene matches. Per germline, CDR1 SGHRS and CDR2 YFSETQ. The CDR3 is 15 residues long. The CDR3 here is CASSARSGQTYEQYF. CDR3 bases: TGCGCCAGCAGCGCCCGGTCGGGACAGACCTACGAGCAGTACTTC.

V is TRBV4-3 and J is TRBJ2-3, with a possible D match to TRBD2 (5 bases). CDR3 length: 15 residues. The germline gives CDR1 LGHNA, CDR2 YSLEER. The V end was cut by 8 bases, the J end by 0 bases, with 15 bases between. Written as DNA, the CDR3 is TGCGCCAGCGTCCAACGGCTAGCTAGCACAGATACGCAGTATTTT. Amino acids: CASVQRLASTDTQYF.

The chain uses TRBV29-1 and TRBJ2-1; D perhaps matches TRBD2 (5 bases). The germline gives CDR1 SQVTM, CDR2 ANQGSEA. V dropped 6 bases and J dropped 7 bases, with 16 bases sitting between them. This CDR3 comprises 13 residues. The CDR3 reads CSVTGIPYNEQFF. CDR3 in DNA: TGCAGCGTCACCGGGATCCCGTATAATGAGCAGTTCTTC.

This chain joins TRBV19 and TRBJ2-5; possible D gene TRBD2, 5 bases. The V gene's germline CDR1 is LNHDA and CDR2 SQIVND (reference sequence). V was pared by 5 bases and J by 1 base, with 8 bases between. The CDR3 is made up of 13 amino acids. The CDR3 nucleotides read TGTGCCAGTAGTTCCGGGATCCAAGAGACCCAGTACTTC. Translated: CASSSGIQETQYF.

The J gene is TRBJ1-5, the V gene TRBV7-6, with no clear D. The CDR3 covers 14 residues. The V end was cut by 2 bases, the J end by 7 bases, with 12 bases between. CDR1 and CDR2 from the germline V gene are SGHVS and FNYEAQ. CDR3 region: CASSLNSGPQPQHF. The CDR3 bases are TGTGCCAGCAGCTTAAATTCTGGGCCCCAGCCCCAGCATTTT.